The source of this T cell receptor (beta chain) is a study of T-cell memory formation after mild COVID-19. Study results and limitations: Among CD4+ contracting clones, most were CM and EM, and CD8+ ones EMRA.

A word on this clonotype: Antigen: not known.

V lost 3 bases, J lost 6 bases, and 14 bases lay in between. CDR3 length: 14 residues. Germline-derived CDR1 and CDR2 are LNHDA and SQIVND (reference sequence). TCRdb re-called the 5' RACE reads with MiXCR, one entry per CDR3 protein. The top ten clones hold 7.5% to 10% of a sample with about 400,000 distinct CDR3 sequences, approximately 25% of them seen once. The clonotype was recovered from an adult woman who had mild COVID-19 (a few samples of this study predate the infection). Cell type and time point are not known. The J gene is TRBJ1-1, the V gene TRBV19; tentative D call: TRBD1 (5 bases). The source material was PBMCs or a T cell subset sorted from them (not recorded which). Here the CDR3 DNA reads TGTGCCAGTAGTATGGGGCAGGGTTTGGCTGAAGCTTTCTTT. Translation: CASSMGQGLAEAFF.